The 10 T cell receptor beta chains below all came from one sample that was sequenced in a study of technical replicates of blood from a handful of donors. Produced via immunoSEQ multiplex PCR; TCRdb's table is partial and in-frame only. The table shows some 80,000 clones, with over 75% occurring only once. Material for sequencing was T cells isolated from PBMCs. These receptors were taken from a human donor in good health.

The V and J genes are TRBV2 and TRBJ2-7; D uncertain. The CDR3 runs 13 residues. Germline V gene data show CDR1 as SNHLY and CDR2 as FYNNEI. Deletions cut 4 bases from V and 2 bases from J, with 9 bases between. In DNA, the CDR3 is TGTGCCAGCAGTGGCGGTAGTACCTACGAGCAGTACTTC. This codes for CASSGGSTYEQYF.

V usage is TRBV14 and J usage is TRBJ2-2; 10 bases are a match to TRBD2. V lost 1 base and J lost 7; bases outside the gene matches: 9. CDR1 and CDR2 (germline): SGHDN, FVKESK. CDR3 length: 17 amino acids. The CDR3, as DNA: TGTGCCAGCAGCCAAGTTCGGCTAGCGGGAGATGGCGGGGAGCTGTTTTTT. It specifies CASSQVRLAGDGGELFF.

This clone was recorded once. The chain has TRBV6-5 and TRBJ2-5; D possibly corresponds to TRBD2 (5 bases). V dropped 4 bases and J dropped 1 base, with 16 bases sitting between them. Germline V gene data show CDR1 as MNHEY and CDR2 as SVGAGI. This CDR3 contains 16 residues. Here the CDR3 reads CASSWDLVGLQETQYF. DNA for the CDR3: TGTGCCAGCAGTTGGGATTTGGTAGGACTCCAAGAGACCCAGTACTTC.

In the case of this clone: One junction end does not reproduce the germline sequence, and a read error may be involved. This rearrangement joins TRBV11-3 to TRBJ2-7; 8 positions agree with TRBD1. Per the germline V gene, CDR1 is SGHNT and CDR2 is YENEEA. CDR3 length equals 12 residues. The CDR3 protein is CASSLGQGGNFF. CDR3 nucleotide sequence: TGTGCCAGCAGCCTTGGACAGGGCGGTAACTTCTTC.

This chain uses TRBV9 with TRBJ2-7; D may be TRBD2 (6 bases). CDR1 SGDLS and CDR2 YYNGEE come from the germline V gene. The V and J ends lost 0 bases and 7 bases respectively, with 11 bases between them. This CDR3 region has 13 residues. The CDR3 DNA is TGTGCCAGCAGCGTAGGAGTAGCGGCTGAGCAGTACTTC. As protein: CASSVGVAAEQYF. Complete variable domain (other parts from reference TRBV9 and TRBJ2-7): DSGVTQTPKHLITATGQRVTLRCSPRSGDLSVYWYQQSLDQGLQFLIQYYNGEERAKGNILERFSAQQFPDLHSELNLSSLELGDSALYFCASSVGVAAEQYFGPGTRLTVT.

The chain links TRBV28 to TRBJ2-5; D is uncertain. V was shortened by 6 bases and J by 4 bases, with 12 bases between the two germline ends. CDR1 MDHEN and CDR2 SYDVKM come from the germline V gene. The CDR3 is made up of 13 amino acids. CDR3 nucleotide sequence: TGTGCCAGCAGCCGCCACTTGCTAGAGACCCAGTACTTC. This translates into CASSRHLLETQYF.

The rearrangement links TRBV5-1 to TRBJ2-5; 12 positions agree with TRBD2. V shed 0 bases, J shed 4 bases, and the junction held 4 bases outside the gene matches. This CDR3 is built from 16 residues. Germline CDR1 SGHRS, CDR2 YFSETQ. The CDR3: CASSLGLAGERETQYF. The CDR3 DNA reads TGCGCCAGCAGCTTGGGACTAGCGGGAGAGAGAGAGACCCAGTACTTC.

The chain employs TRBV19 and TRBJ2-7; 10 nucleotides line up with TRBD2. The V gene end was trimmed by 1 base and the J gene end by 7 bases; junction bases not matched to a gene: 13. The germline V gene encodes CDR1 LNHDA and CDR2 SQIVND (reference sequence). CDR3 length equals 17 residues. CDR3 region: CASSIVGTSAGLREQYF. The CDR3 nucleotides are TGTGCCAGTAGTATAGTTGGGACTAGCGCCGGGTTACGGGAGCAGTACTTC. Variable domain in full (rest from reference TRBV19 and TRBJ2-7): DGGITQSPKYLFRKEGQNVTLSCEQNLNHDAMYWYRQDPGQGLRLIYYSQIVNDFQKGDIAEGYSVSREKKESFPLTVTSAQKNPTAFYLCASSIVGTSAGLREQYFGPGTRLTVT.

The CDR3 coding sequence is TGTGCCAGCAGCTTAGGGACTAGTTATAACAATGAGCAGTTCTTC. It yields the protein CASSLGTSYNNEQFF. V and J are TRBV7-3 and TRBJ2-1; 8 positions match TRBD2. The CDR3 is made up of 15 amino acids. Germline loops: CDR1 SGHTA, CDR2 FQGTGA. The V and J ends lost 2 bases and 5 bases, in that order; junction bases with no gene match: 5. Using reference TRBV7-3 and TRBJ2-1 for the parts outside the CDR3, the full variable domain is GAGVSQTPSNKVTEKGKYVELRCDPISGHTALYWYRQSLGQGPEFLIYFQGTGAADDSGLPNDRFFAVRPEGSVSTLKIQRTERGDSAVYLCASSLGTSYNNEQFFGPGTRLTVL.

The DNA of the CDR3 is TGTGCCAGCTCACCAGGAGTTGAAGCTTTCTTT. Amino acid sequence: CASSPGVEAFF. The rearrangement joins TRBV18 to TRBJ1-1; D uncertain. Trimming took off 2 bases at V and 7 bases at J, with 5 bases between the two ends. The CDR3 length is 11 residues. CDR1 is KGHSH, CDR2 LQKENI, per germline.